This T cell receptor beta chain was sequenced during a study of T cell repertoires in cytomegalovirus infection. Across the study: As its CMV epitopes, the study selected recently identified HLA-C-restricted and well-studied HLA-B-restricted targets. A matching HLA type, together with CMV infection, was signaled by public TCR beta signatures. Study results and caveats: In two of eight donors, the top clonotype was HLA-C-restricted CMV-specific.

This clonotype showed up many times. Its specificity is not known. TCRdb redid the calling of the reads with MiXCR, one entry per CDR3 protein. Of 60,000 to 75,000 distinct CDR3 sequences in the sample, under 30% were seen once. The CDR3 extends over 18 amino acids. CDR1 and CDR2 (germline): SGHTA, FQGNSA. V lost 1 base, J lost 0 bases, and 19 bases lay in between. This receptor was obtained from a human donor in good health (CMV status not recorded). Some clones in this sample may be carry-over from other donors' samples. V is TRBV7-2 and J is TRBJ2-7, with D hard to call. The sample was CD8+ T cells from cultured PBMCs, taken from culture after CMV antigen stimulation. Written as DNA, the CDR3 is TGTGCCAGCAGCTTAGATTCGTCTTGGTCGGATGTCTCCTACGAGCAGTACTTC. Translated: CASSLDSSWSDVSYEQYF.